This record concerns one T cell receptor beta chain sequence. This record belongs to a study of blood T cell repertoires in COVID-19. Study-level information: Acute and convalescent COVID-19 specimens originated in the United States, Italy and Spain. Sources were T cells, B-cell-depleted T cells, or PBMCs; the material itself was cDNA or gDNA.

In the original workflow: From reference gene primer amplification, estimates of nucleated cell counts were derived. Only in-frame clones appear in the TCRdb table, and some are missing; sequencing was by immunoSEQ multiplex PCR. That table is the source of V, J and clone size, and D and trimming were worked out from the DNA. The data contain 330,000 or so clones, roughly 87% of them singletons. From germline, CDR1 is SGHNT and CDR2 YENEEA. CDR3 size: 16 residues. V was trimmed by 3 bases and J by 0 bases, leaving 12 bases between them. The chain combines TRBV11-3 with TRBJ2-1; TRBD2 might be the D (5 bases). The receptor's source is a man aged 25 to 40 with COVID-19, enrolled during active disease. The sample was peripheral blood. The CDR3 sequence is CASSFRGSSSYNEQFF. The CDR3 region has the DNA TGTGCCAGCAGCTTTCGAGGGTCCAGCTCCTACAATGAGCAGTTCTTC.